The 32 T cell receptor beta chains in this list originate from one sample, sequenced in a study of metastatic and nonmetastatic thyroid tumors. TCRdb reprocessed the PCR reads using MiXCR. The repertoire holds approximately 79,000 clones, with 8.6% as singletons. Each patient came to thyroid surgery without any prior treatment (of any kind). The sequenced material came from blood. The source is a female donor with papillary thyroid cancer or a benign thyroid nodule (not recorded which). Some clones in this sample may be carry-over from other donors' samples.

Note on this clone: This may stem from a read error, because a much larger clone lies one nucleotide away. The chain uses TRBV28 and TRBJ2-3, with 8 bases aligning to TRBD2. The germline gives CDR1 MDHEN, CDR2 SYDVKM. The CDR3 runs to 16 residues. The CDR3 DNA sequence: TGTGCCAGCAGTTTTTTCTCGGGGGGGAGCACATATACGCAGTATTTT. Translating it yields CASSFFSGGSTYTQYF.

This chain uses TRBV11-2 with TRBJ1-1, with D uncertain. Per germline, CDR1 SGHAT and CDR2 FQNNGV. There are 13 residues in the CDR3. V lost 4 bases, J lost 1 base, and 7 bases lay in between. The CDR3 here is CASSSQQNTEAFF. The CDR3, as DNA: TGTGCCAGCAGCTCCCAGCAGAACACTGAAGCTTTCTTT. Combining the CDR3 with reference TRBV11-2 and TRBJ1-1 gives the whole variable domain EAGVAQSPRYKIIEKRQSVAFWCNPISGHATLYWYQQILGQGPKLLIQFQNNGVVDDSQLPKDRFSAERLKGVDSTLKIQPAKLEDSAVYLCASSSQQNTEAFFGQGTRLTVV.

This clone was seen repeatedly, ten times or more. The identical CDR3 is also encoded by other nucleotide sequences in the sample. This chain links TRBV30 with TRBJ2-7; D call uncertain. Trimming took 2 bases from V and 2 from J, leaving 4 bases between them. Germline V gene lookup returns CDR1 GTSNPN and CDR2 SVGIG (reference sequence). There are 11 residues in the CDR3. The CDR3 sequence is CAWSRTYEQYF. For the CDR3, the DNA is TGTGCCTGGAGTCGCACCTACGAGCAGTACTTC. Drawing the rest from reference TRBV30 and TRBJ2-7, the complete variable domain is SQTIHQWPATLVQPVGSPLSLECTVEGTSNPNLYWYRQAAGRGLQLLFYSVGIGQISSEVPQNLSASRPQDRQFILSSKKLLLSDSGFYLCAWSRTYEQYFGPGTRLTVT.

In its sample, this clone was seen many times. The rearrangement links TRBV9 to TRBJ2-3; D gene uncertain. The CDR3 spans 11 residues. Germline V gives CDR1 SGDLS, CDR2 YYNGEE. V gave up 3 bases and J gave up 2 bases, with 1 base separating them. Here the CDR3 DNA reads TGTGCCAGCAGCGACACAGATACGCAGTATTTT. Its translation is CASSDTDTQYF.

This clone was picked up many times. The gene calls are TRBV20-1 and TRBJ2-5; no clear D. From germline, CDR1 is DFQATT and CDR2 SNEGSKA (reference sequence). Trimming removed 6 bases at V and 5 bases at J, with 13 bases between. The CDR3 is 12 residues long. CDR3 in amino acids: CSAGPGRETQYF. As DNA, the CDR3 is TGCAGTGCCGGGCCAGGCAGGGAGACCCAGTACTTC.

This clone has a count of ten or more. This chain connects TRBV18 to TRBJ2-1; possible D gene TRBD2, 7 bases. The CDR3 loop spans 18 amino acids. CDR1 KGHSH and CDR2 LQKENI come from the germline V gene. V shed 2 bases and J shed 4 bases, with 21 bases lying between them. The CDR3 region has the DNA TGTGCCAGCTCACCATACCCAATGTCGGGGGGCCCGTACAATGAGCAGTTCTTC. Encoded protein: CASSPYPMSGGPYNEQFF.

The V and J genes are TRBV5-1 and TRBJ1-3, with 9 nucleotides matching TRBD1. J gave up 2 bases and V 2 bases, and 2 bases lay outside the gene matches. CDR3 length: 15 amino acids. From germline, CDR1 is SGHRS and CDR2 YFSETQ. CDR3 amino acids: CASSLQGAAGNTIYF. CDR3 DNA: TGCGCCAGCAGCTTACAGGGGGCCGCTGGAAACACCATATATTTT.

The V gene is TRBV6-1, the J gene TRBJ2-5; tentative D call: TRBD2 (6 bases). V was pared by 7 bases and J by 4 bases, with 16 bases between. The CDR3 is 14 residues long. CDR1 is MNHNS, CDR2 SASEGT, per germline. The CDR3 DNA sequence: TGTGCCAGCACCCAAAGCTGGGGAGGAGAGACCCAGTACTTC. Its translation: CASTQSWGGETQYF.

This clone was observed at least ten times. The chain carries TRBV18 and TRBJ2-3; D call uncertain. CDR3 length: 15 amino acids. CDR1 and CDR2 from the germline V gene are KGHSH and LQKENI. V was shortened by 3 bases and J by 2 bases, with 12 bases between the two germline ends. CDR3 sequence: CASSPYSSVTDTQYF. The CDR3 DNA sequence: TGTGCCAGCTCACCCTACTCGAGCGTCACAGATACGCAGTATTTT.

This clone appeared many times. V gene TRBV5-4 combines with J gene TRBJ1-1, with 8 bases fitting TRBD1. The CDR3 covers 14 residues. V was pared by 3 bases and J by 0 bases, with 1 base of the junction left unmatched. Germline CDR1 is SGHNT and CDR2 is YYREEE (reference sequence). For the CDR3, the DNA is TGTGCCAGCAGCTGGGACAGGATGAACACTGAAGCTTTCTTT. Encoded protein: CASSWDRMNTEAFF.

This clone was recorded at least ten times. The CDR3 DNA follows: TGCAGTGCAACGACGGGGCGGGGGGGTAGCACAGATACGCAGTATTTT. It is translated as CSATTGRGGSTDTQYF. The chain couples TRBV20-1 to TRBJ2-3, with 9 bases fitting TRBD2. Germline V gene sequence: CDR1 DFQATT, CDR2 SNEGSKA (reference sequence). The V gene end was trimmed by 6 bases and the J gene end by 0 bases; junction bases not matched to a gene: 10. This CDR3 is 16 amino acids long.

This clone appeared a few times. V is TRBV19 and J is TRBJ2-6; 9 nucleotides agree with TRBD1. V trimming: 3 bases; J trimming: 4 bases; junction bases outside the gene matches: 4. Germline values: CDR1 LNHDA, CDR2 SQIVND (reference sequence). The CDR3 has 16 residues. In DNA form, the CDR3 reads TGTGCCAGTAGTATGGGGACAGGGTCCGGGGCCAACGTCCTGACTTTC. It encodes CASSMGTGSGANVLTF.

The table lists this clone with many counts. The chain carries TRBV29-1 and TRBJ2-6; D not resolved. CDR3 length: 12 residues. The germline V and J ends were trimmed by 4 bases and 2 bases, with 3 bases remaining between them. The germline CDR1 and CDR2 sequences are SQVTM and ANQGSEA. CDR3 sequence (DNA): TGCAGCGTTGTCACTGGGGCCAACGTCCTGACTTTC. Translation: CSVVTGANVLTF.

At least ten counts were recorded for this clone. This chain joins TRBV20-1 and TRBJ1-1, with a possible D match to TRBD1 (5 bases). The CDR3 covers 14 residues. Germline V gene lookup returns CDR1 DFQATT and CDR2 SNEGSKA (reference sequence). The ends were cut back, 5 bases at V and 0 bases at J, with 13 bases in the middle. The CDR3 region is CSAGGTGLNTEAFF. DNA for the CDR3: TGCAGTGCTGGGGGGACGGGGTTGAACACTGAAGCTTTCTTT.

This clone appeared many times. The genes are TRBV28 and TRBJ1-5; no clear D. The CDR3 runs 13 residues. Germline-derived CDR1 and CDR2 are MDHEN and SYDVKM. V lost 7 bases, J lost 0 bases, and 7 bases lay in between. CDR3 DNA sequence: TGTGCCAGCACCCTCGATAGCAATCAGCCCCAGCATTTT. Its protein is CASTLDSNQPQHF.

In this sample, this clone turned up many times. The rearrangement joins TRBV29-1 to TRBJ2-7; 7 nucleotides line up with TRBD1. Germline lookup yields CDR1 SQVTM and CDR2 ANQGSEA. The CDR3 extends over 12 amino acids. J gave up 2 bases and V 6 bases, and 4 bases lay outside the gene matches. CDR3 nucleotide sequence: TGCAGCGTATCACAGGGGACCTACGAGCAGTACTTC. Protein: CSVSQGTYEQYF.

There are many counts of this clone. The chain is built from TRBV12-3 or TRBV12-4 and TRBJ2-2, with 7 bases aligning to TRBD1. The CDR3 loop spans 14 amino acids. V shed 7 bases, J shed 6 bases, and the junction held 8 bases outside the gene matches. CDR3 loop: CASTRQGRAGELFF. The DNA for the CDR3 is TGTGCCAGCACCCGACAGGGCAGAGCCGGGGAGCTGTTTTTT.

Regarding this clone: Since a much larger clone is just one base distant, this may be a read error. Different DNA sequences within this sample yield the same CDR3. This sequence joins TRBV7-9 and TRBJ2-7; D might be TRBD1 or TRBD2, each matching 5 bases. Germline lookup yields CDR1 SEHNR and CDR2 FQNEAQ (reference sequence). This CDR3 spans 14 amino acids. Trimming took off 4 bases at V and 3 bases at J, with 13 bases between the two ends. The CDR3 protein is CASSSPGAVYEQYF. Written as DNA, the CDR3 is TGTGCCAGCAGCTCCCCCGGGGCCGTCTACGAGCAGTACTTC.

This clone has ten or more counts. The rearrangement uses TRBV20-1 and TRBJ1-5; 7 nucleotides match TRBD1. Germline CDR1 reads DFQATT; CDR2 reads SNEGSKA (reference sequence). This CDR3 is 14 amino acids long. Trimming removed 5 bases from V and 4 bases from J; junction bases left unmatched: 8. CDR3 protein: CSAGGDSVNQPQHF. The CDR3 DNA reads as TGCAGTGCTGGAGGGGACAGCGTAAATCAGCCCCAGCATTTT.

In its sample, this clone was seen many times. Its ends do not fully match the called genes, so a read error is possible. This chain connects TRBV3-1 to TRBJ2-5, with 8 bases that match TRBD1. Germline V gene lookup returns CDR1 LGHDT and CDR2 YNNKEL (reference sequence). The CDR3 is 15 residues long. CDR3 in amino acids: CASSKDRGVGETQYF. As DNA, the CDR3 is TGTGCCAGCAGCAAAGACAGGGGAGTAGGAGAGACCCAGTACTTC.

Many counts were recorded for this clone. The chain has TRBV2 and TRBJ1-2, with 8 bases identical to TRBD1. CDR3 length equals 13 residues. Trimming took 6 bases from V and 4 from J; bases not matched to a gene: 4. Germline CDR1 is SNHLY and CDR2 is FYNNEI. The CDR3: CASREDRAYGYTF. In nucleotides, the CDR3 is TGTGCCAGCAGGGAGGACAGGGCCTATGGCTACACCTTC.

There are a few counts of this clone. A read error may be the cause here, since a much bigger clone is one base away. Other DNA sequences within the sample encode an identical CDR3. The chain joins TRBV6-2 or TRBV6-3 to TRBJ2-1, with unresolved D. The CDR3 is made up of 12 amino acids. Germline loops: CDR1 MNHEY, CDR2 SVGEGT. V lost 6 bases, J lost 5 bases, and 8 bases lay in between. The CDR3 spells CASSRQNNEQFF. The DNA for the CDR3 is TGTGCCAGCAGCCGGCAGAACAATGAGCAGTTCTTC.

This clone was picked up many times. This chain uses TRBV6-1 with TRBJ2-4; D not resolved. CDR3 size: 14 residues. Trimming stripped 2 bases from V and 7 bases from J, with 12 bases between. Germline lookup yields CDR1 MNHNS and CDR2 SASEGT. As DNA, the CDR3 is TGTGCCAGCAGTGAAAATGAATCTGGGAACATTCAGTACTTC. Its translation: CASSENESGNIQYF.

This clone was detected ten times or more. V usage is TRBV19 and J usage is TRBJ1-3; D unclear. Germline loops: CDR1 LNHDA, CDR2 SQIVND (reference sequence). CDR3 size: 17 residues. The germline V and J ends were trimmed by 5 bases and 0 bases, with 17 bases remaining between them. The CDR3 nucleotides read TGTGCCAGTAGTCCCACTGCCGACCGAATCTCTGGAAACACCATATATTTT. Translated, it gives CASSPTADRISGNTIYF.

CDR3 amino acids: CASSFSTGWIAEAFF. In DNA, the CDR3 is TGTGCCAGCAGCTTTTCGACAGGGTGGATTGCTGAAGCTTTCTTT. This rearrangement joins TRBV5-4 to TRBJ1-1, with 7 bases aligning to TRBD1. CDR3 length equals 15 residues. Germline values: CDR1 SGHNT, CDR2 YYREEE (reference sequence). Losses at the gene ends were 2 bases for V and 6 bases for J; bases not matched to a gene: 10.

This clone was seen more than once but under ten times. One base away lies a much larger clone, so this may be a sequencing read error. The chain employs TRBV2 and TRBJ1-2; D is perhaps TRBD1 (6 bases). The CDR3 covers 13 residues. Germline-derived CDR1 and CDR2 are SNHLY and FYNNEI. The CDR3 is CASSDGRGYGYAF. DNA for the CDR3: TGTGCCAGCAGTGACGGCAGGGGCTATGGCTACGCCTTC.

Many counts were recorded for this clone. The chain recombines TRBV3-1 with TRBJ2-3, with a possible D match to TRBD2 (5 bases). CDR3 length equals 14 residues. V lost 7 bases and J lost 2, with 13 bases in between. Germline CDR1 is LGHDT and CDR2 is YNNKEL (reference sequence). This chain's CDR3 is CASTLGADTDTQYF. The DNA for the CDR3 is TGTGCCAGCACCTTGGGAGCTGACACAGATACGCAGTATTTT.

This clone was found many times. The chain joins TRBV6-1 to TRBJ1-2; a weak D match, TRBD1 (5 bases). The CDR3 runs to 15 residues. Germline loops: CDR1 MNHNS, CDR2 SASEGT. Trimming left V 0 bases short and J 8 bases short, with 16 bases between. CDR3 in DNA: TGTGCCAGCAGTGAAGCGGGGGGAGAGGGGAAGGGCTACACCTTC. It is translated as CASSEAGGEGKGYTF.

This clone was detected ten times or more. The chain uses TRBV11-1 and TRBJ2-7; unclear D gene. CDR1 is SGHAT and CDR2 is FQDESV in the germline V gene (reference sequence). Deletions cut 1 base from V and 1 base from J, with 11 bases between. The CDR3 has 15 residues. The CDR3, as DNA: TGTGCCAGCAGCTTAGTCGGCGCTAGATCCTACGAGCAGTACTTC. It specifies CASSLVGARSYEQYF.

This clone occurred many times. The chain is built from TRBV18 and TRBJ2-2; no clear D. There are 14 residues in the CDR3. Looked up from germline, CDR1 is KGHSH and CDR2 is LQKENI. V lost 3 bases and J lost 7, with 12 bases in between. DNA for the CDR3: TGTGCCAGCTCACCCCTCTCCCTGGTCGGGGAGCTGTTTTTT. It specifies CASSPLSLVGELFF.

Many counts were recorded for this clone. The chain employs TRBV4-2 and TRBJ2-1; TRBD2 matches 9 bases. Germline V gene sequence: CDR1 LGHNA, CDR2 YNFKEQ. The CDR3 is made up of 15 amino acids. Trimming removed 4 bases from V and 5 bases from J; junction bases left unmatched: 6. The CDR3 loop is CASSLAGGSDNEQFF. For the CDR3, the DNA is TGTGCCAGCAGCCTTGCGGGGGGGAGCGACAATGAGCAGTTCTTC.

In its sample, this clone was seen many times. V gene TRBV7-2 combines with J gene TRBJ2-3; 9 positions agree with TRBD2. The CDR3 has 14 residues. Trimming at V came to 1 base and at J to 6 bases, leaving 2 bases not matched to a gene. Germline V gives CDR1 SGHTA, CDR2 FQGNSA. The CDR3 is CASSLGRGGDTQYF. Here the CDR3 DNA reads TGTGCCAGCAGCTTAGGGCGGGGGGGCGATACGCAGTATTTT. Drawing the rest from reference TRBV7-2 and TRBJ2-3, the complete variable domain is GAGVSQSPSNKVTEKGKDVELRCDPISGHTALYWYRQSLGQGLEFLIYFQGNSAPDKSGLPSDRFSAERTGGSVSTLTIQRTQQEDSAVYLCASSLGRGGDTQYFGPGTRLTVL.